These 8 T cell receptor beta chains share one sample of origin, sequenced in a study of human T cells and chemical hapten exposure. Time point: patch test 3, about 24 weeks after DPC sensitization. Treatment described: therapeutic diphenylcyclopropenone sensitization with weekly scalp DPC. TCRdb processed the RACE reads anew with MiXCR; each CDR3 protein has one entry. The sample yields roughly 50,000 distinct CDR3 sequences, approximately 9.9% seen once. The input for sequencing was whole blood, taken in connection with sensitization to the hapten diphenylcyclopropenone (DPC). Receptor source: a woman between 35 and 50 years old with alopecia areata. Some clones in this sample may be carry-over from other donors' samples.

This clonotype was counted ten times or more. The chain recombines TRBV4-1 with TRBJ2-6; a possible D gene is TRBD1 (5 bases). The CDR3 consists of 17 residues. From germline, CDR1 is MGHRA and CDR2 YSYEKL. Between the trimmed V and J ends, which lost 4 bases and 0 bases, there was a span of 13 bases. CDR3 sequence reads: CASSRPSRGSGANVLTF. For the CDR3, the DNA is TGCGCCAGCAGCCGGCCGTCAAGGGGCTCTGGGGCCAACGTCCTGACTTTC.

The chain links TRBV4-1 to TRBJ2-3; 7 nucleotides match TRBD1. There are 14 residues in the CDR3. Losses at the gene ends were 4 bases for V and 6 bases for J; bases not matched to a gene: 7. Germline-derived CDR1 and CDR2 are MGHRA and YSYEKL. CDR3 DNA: TGCGCCAGCAGCCTGCAGGGGGAGAGGGATACGCAGTATTTT. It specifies CASSLQGERDTQYF.

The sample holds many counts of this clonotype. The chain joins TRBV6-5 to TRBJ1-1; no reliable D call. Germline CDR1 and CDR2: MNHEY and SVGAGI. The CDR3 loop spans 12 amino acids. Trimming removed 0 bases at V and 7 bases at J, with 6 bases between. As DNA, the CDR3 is TGTGCCAGCAGTTACTCCGGCATTGAAGCTTTCTTT. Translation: CASSYSGIEAFF.

CDR3 nucleotide sequence: TGTGCCACCGACAGCCGTCCAGGGGATACGCAGTATTTT. This translates into CATDSRPGDTQYF. The chain joins TRBV24-1 to TRBJ2-3, with D perhaps TRBD1 (5 bases). This CDR3 is 13 amino acids long. The V gene lost 9 bases and the J gene lost 6 bases, with 15 bases spanning the gap. CDR1 is KGHDR and CDR2 is SFDVKD in the germline V gene.

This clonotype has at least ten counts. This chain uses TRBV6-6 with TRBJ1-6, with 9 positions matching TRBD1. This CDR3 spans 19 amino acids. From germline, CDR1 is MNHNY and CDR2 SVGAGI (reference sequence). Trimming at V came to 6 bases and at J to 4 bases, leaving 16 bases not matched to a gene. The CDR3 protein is CASRTGTGTKRAYNSPLHF. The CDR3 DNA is TGTGCCAGCAGGACCGGGACAGGGACTAAGAGGGCTTATAATTCACCCCTCCACTTT.

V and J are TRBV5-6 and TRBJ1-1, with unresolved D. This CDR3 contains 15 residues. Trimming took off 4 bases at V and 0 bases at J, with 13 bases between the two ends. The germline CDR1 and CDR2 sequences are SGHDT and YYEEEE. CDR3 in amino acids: CASSQRSSVNTEAFF. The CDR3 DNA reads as TGTGCCAGCAGCCAAAGGAGCTCAGTGAACACTGAAGCTTTCTTT.

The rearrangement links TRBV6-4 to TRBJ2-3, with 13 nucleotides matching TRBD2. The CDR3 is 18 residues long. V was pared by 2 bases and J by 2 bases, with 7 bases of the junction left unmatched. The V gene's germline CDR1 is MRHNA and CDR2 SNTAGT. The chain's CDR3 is CASSDESTSGGDTDTQYF. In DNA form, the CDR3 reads TGTGCCAGCAGTGACGAATCCACTAGCGGGGGGGACACAGATACGCAGTATTTT.

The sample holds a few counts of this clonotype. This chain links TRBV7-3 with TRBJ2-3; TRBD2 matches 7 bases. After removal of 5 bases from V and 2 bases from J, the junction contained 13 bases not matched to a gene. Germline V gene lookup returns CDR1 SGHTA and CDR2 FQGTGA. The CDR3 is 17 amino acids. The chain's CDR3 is CASSPRGSGSFTDTQYF. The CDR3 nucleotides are TGTGCCAGCAGCCCCCGGGGTAGCGGGTCCTTCACAGATACGCAGTATTTT.